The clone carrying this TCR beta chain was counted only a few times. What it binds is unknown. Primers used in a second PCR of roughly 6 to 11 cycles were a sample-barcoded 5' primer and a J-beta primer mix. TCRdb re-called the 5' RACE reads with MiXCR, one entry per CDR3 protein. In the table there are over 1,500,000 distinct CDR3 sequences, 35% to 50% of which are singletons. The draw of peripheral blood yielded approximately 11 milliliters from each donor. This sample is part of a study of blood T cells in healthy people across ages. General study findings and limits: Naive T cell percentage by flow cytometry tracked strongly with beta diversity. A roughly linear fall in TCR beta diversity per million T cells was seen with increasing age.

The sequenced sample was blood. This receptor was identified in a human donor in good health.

For the CDR3, the DNA is TGTGCCAGCAGCTTAGTACAGGCGGATGAGCAGTTCTTC. Its translation: CASSLVQADEQFF. The chain carries TRBV7-9 and TRBJ2-1, with a possible D match to TRBD1 (5 bases). The length of the CDR3 is 13 residues. From germline, CDR1 is SEHNR and CDR2 FQNEAQ (reference sequence). The V and J ends lost 1 base and 8 bases respectively, with 9 bases between them.